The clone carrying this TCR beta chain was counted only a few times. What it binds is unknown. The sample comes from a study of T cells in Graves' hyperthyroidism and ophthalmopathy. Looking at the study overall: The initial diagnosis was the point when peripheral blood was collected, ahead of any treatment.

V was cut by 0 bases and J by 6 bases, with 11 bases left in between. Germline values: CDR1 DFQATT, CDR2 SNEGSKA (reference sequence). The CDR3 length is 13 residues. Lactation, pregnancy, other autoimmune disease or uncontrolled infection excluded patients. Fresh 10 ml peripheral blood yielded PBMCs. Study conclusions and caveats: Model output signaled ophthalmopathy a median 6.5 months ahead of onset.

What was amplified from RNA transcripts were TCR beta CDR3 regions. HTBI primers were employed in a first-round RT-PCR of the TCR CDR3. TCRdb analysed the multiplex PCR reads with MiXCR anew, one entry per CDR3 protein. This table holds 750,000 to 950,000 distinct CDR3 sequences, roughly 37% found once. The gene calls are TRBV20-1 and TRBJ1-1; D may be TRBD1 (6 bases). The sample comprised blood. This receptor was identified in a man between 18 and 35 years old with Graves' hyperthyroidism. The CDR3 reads CSARDLGAAEAFF. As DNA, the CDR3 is TGCAGTGCTAGAGATCTGGGGGCCGCTGAAGCTTTCTTT.